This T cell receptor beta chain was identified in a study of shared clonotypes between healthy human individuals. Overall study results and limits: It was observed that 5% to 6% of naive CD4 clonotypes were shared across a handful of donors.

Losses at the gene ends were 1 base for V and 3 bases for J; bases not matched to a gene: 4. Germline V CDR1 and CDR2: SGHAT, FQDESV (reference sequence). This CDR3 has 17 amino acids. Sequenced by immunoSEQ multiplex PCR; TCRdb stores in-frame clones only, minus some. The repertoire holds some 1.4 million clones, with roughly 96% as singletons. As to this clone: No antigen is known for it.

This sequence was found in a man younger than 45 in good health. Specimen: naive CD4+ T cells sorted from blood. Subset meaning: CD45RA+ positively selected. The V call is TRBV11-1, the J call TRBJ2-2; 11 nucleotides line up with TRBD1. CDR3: CASSLVRTGGDTGELFF. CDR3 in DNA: TGTGCCAGCAGCTTAGTGCGGACAGGGGGCGACACCGGGGAGCTGTTTTTT.